Listed below are T cell receptor beta chains from one sample, sequenced in a study of human T cells and chemical hapten exposure. TCRdb passed the RACE reads through MiXCR, listing each CDR3 protein once. This table holds some 180,000 distinct CDR3 sequences, 24% found once. The sequenced sample was whole blood, obtained in connection with sensitization to the hapten diphenylcyclopropenone (DPC). The receptor set was obtained from a woman aged 40 to 50 with alopecia areata. Some clones in this sample may be carry-over from other donors' samples. Each CDR3 is given with its conserved first and last residue. D genes are given only for firm matches. Rows give clone size only sometimes, using once, few, many, or a class for an expanded clone.

cdr3_nt: TGTGCCAGCAGCTTAAGCCGGGCGTGGGATTCACCCCTCCACTTT
cdr3_aa: CASSLSRAWDSPLHF
clone_size: -
v_call: TRBV7-9
d_call: -
j_call: TRBJ1-6

cdr3_nt: TGTGCCAGCAGTGAACGGAGACAGGTTTTTTCCTACGAGCAGTACTTC
cdr3_aa: CASSERRQVFSYEQYF
clone_size: -
v_call: TRBV6-1
d_call: -
j_call: TRBJ2-7

cdr3_nt: TGCAGCGTTGAAGTCCAGGGTCTTGCTAATGAAAAACTGTTTTTT
cdr3_aa: CSVEVQGLANEKLFF
clone_size: -
v_call: TRBV29-1
d_call: -
j_call: TRBJ1-4

cdr3_nt: TGTGCCAGCAGTTCCACCGAGGCCAGGGATTTATACGAGCAGTACTTC
cdr3_aa: CASSSTEARDLYEQYF
clone_size: few
v_call: TRBV28
d_call: -
j_call: TRBJ2-7

cdr3_nt: TGTGCCAGCAGGCACAGGGGTTCCTACAATGAGCAGTTCTTC
cdr3_aa: CASRHRGSYNEQFF
clone_size: once
v_call: TRBV6-2/TRBV6-3
d_call: TRBD1
j_call: TRBJ2-1

cdr3_nt: TGCGCCAGCAGCCAAGAAAGGCCGACAGGGCAAGAGACCCAGTACTTC
cdr3_aa: CASSQERPTGQETQYF
clone_size: -
v_call: TRBV4-3
d_call: TRBD1
j_call: TRBJ2-5

cdr3_nt: TGTGCCAGCAGCGCAACAGGGGATAGCAATCAGCCCCAGCATTTT
cdr3_aa: CASSATGDSNQPQHF
clone_size: few
v_call: TRBV9
d_call: TRBD1
j_call: TRBJ1-5

cdr3_nt: TGTGCCATCAAGACACCCTACGAGCAGTACTTC
cdr3_aa: CAIKTPYEQYF
clone_size: -
v_call: TRBV28
d_call: -
j_call: TRBJ2-7

cdr3_nt: TGTGCCAGCAGTAACAGGGGCGGGATCAATGAGCAGTTCTTC
cdr3_aa: CASSNRGGINEQFF
clone_size: few
v_call: TRBV6-1
d_call: -
j_call: TRBJ2-1

cdr3_nt: TGCAGCGTGGGGACAGAAGCCTACGAGCAGTACTTC
cdr3_aa: CSVGTEAYEQYF
clone_size: -
v_call: TRBV29-1
d_call: TRBD1
j_call: TRBJ2-7

cdr3_nt: TGTGCCAGCAGCTTGGTGCCCGGAAAACTTGAGCAGTTCTTC
cdr3_aa: CASSLVPGKLEQFF
clone_size: few
v_call: TRBV5-6
d_call: -
j_call: TRBJ2-1

cdr3_nt: TGTGCCAGCAGCCAACCTGGCTCGGAGGAGACCCAGTACTTC
cdr3_aa: CASSQPGSEETQYF
clone_size: -
v_call: TRBV4-2
d_call: -
j_call: TRBJ2-5

cdr3_nt: TGTGCCAGCACGAGGGACAGGGGCGGTGGTCAGCCCCAGCATTTT
cdr3_aa: CASTRDRGGGQPQHF
clone_size: many
v_call: TRBV2
d_call: TRBD1
j_call: TRBJ1-5

cdr3_nt: TGTGCCAGCAGTTCTCGGGCCGTCCAAGAGACCCAGTACTTC
cdr3_aa: CASSSRAVQETQYF
clone_size: few
v_call: TRBV28
d_call: -
j_call: TRBJ2-5

cdr3_nt: TGCGCCAGCAGCCAAGACTCGGGGCGGAGAAATGAAAAACTGTTTTTT
cdr3_aa: CASSQDSGRRNEKLFF
clone_size: -
v_call: TRBV4-3
d_call: -
j_call: TRBJ1-4

cdr3_nt: TGCAGCGTTGGGAACCGGGATACCAACATTCAGTACTTC
cdr3_aa: CSVGNRDTNIQYF
clone_size: -
v_call: TRBV29-1
d_call: -
j_call: TRBJ2-4